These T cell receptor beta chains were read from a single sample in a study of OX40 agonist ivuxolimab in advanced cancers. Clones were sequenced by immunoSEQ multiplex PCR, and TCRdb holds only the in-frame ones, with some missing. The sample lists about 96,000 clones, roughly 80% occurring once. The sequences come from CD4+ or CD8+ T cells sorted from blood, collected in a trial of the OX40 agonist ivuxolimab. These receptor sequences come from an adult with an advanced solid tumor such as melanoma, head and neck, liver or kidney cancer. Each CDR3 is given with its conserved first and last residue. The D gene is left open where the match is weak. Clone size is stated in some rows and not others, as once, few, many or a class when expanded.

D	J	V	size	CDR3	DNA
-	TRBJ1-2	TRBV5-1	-	CASGGPTANYGYTF	TGCGCCAGCGGGGGTCCGACAGCTAACTATGGCTACACCTTC
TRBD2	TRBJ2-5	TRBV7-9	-	CASSLTGGLARETQYF	TGTGCCAGCAGCTTAACGGGGGGACTAGCACGTGAGACCCAGTACTTC
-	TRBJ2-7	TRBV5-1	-	CASSATSTNYEQYF	TGCGCCAGCAGCGCCACTAGCACGAACTACGAGCAGTACTTC
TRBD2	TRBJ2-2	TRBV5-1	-	CASGPFTGGSTGELFF	TGCGCCAGCGGTCCTTTCACGGGGGGGTCCACCGGGGAGCTGTTTTTT
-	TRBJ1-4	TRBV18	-	CASSPKTGEKLFF	TGTGCCAGCTCACCGAAGACTGGGGAAAAACTGTTTTTT
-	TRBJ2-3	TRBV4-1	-	CASSQEMAAPTQYF	TGCGCCAGCAGCCAAGAGATGGCAGCCCCGACGCAGTATTTT
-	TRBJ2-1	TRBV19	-	CASSSGGLYNEQFF	TGTGCCAGTAGTTCCGGGGGCCTCTACAATGAGCAGTTCTTC
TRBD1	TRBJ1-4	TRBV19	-	CASRPTGQGREKLFF	TGTGCCAGTAGACCTACGGGACAGGGTCGGGAAAAACTGTTTTTT
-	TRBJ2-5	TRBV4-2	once	CASSQEVGEWEQYF	TGTGCCAGCAGCCAAGAAGTGGGAGAGTGGGAGCAGTACTTC
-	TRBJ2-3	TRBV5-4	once	CASSPDSYTDTQYF	TGTGCCAGCAGCCCGGACAGTTACACAGATACGCAGTATTTT
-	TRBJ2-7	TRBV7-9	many	CASSPKWRLGAYEQYF	TGTGCCAGCAGCCCCAAGTGGCGACTCGGAGCCTACGAGCAGTACTTC
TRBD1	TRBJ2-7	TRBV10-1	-	CAIPGQGSYEQYF	TGCGCCATCCCAGGACAGGGGTCCTACGAGCAGTACTTC
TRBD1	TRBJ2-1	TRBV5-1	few	CASSLALGQGGNEQFF	TGCGCCAGCAGCTTGGCCCTCGGACAGGGGGGGAATGAGCAGTTCTTC
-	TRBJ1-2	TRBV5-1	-	CASSPADNYGYTF	TGCGCCAGCAGCCCGGCCGACAACTATGGCTACACCTTC
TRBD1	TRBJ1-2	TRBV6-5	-	CASSPTRGPNYGYTF	TGTGCCAGCAGCCCGACAAGGGGGCCTAACTATGGCTACACCTTC
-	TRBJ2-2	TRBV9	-	CASSDPDRLATGELFF	TGTGCCAGCAGCGACCCCGACAGGCTGGCCACCGGGGAGCTGTTTTTT
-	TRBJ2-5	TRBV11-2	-	CASRGREETQYF	TGTGCCAGCAGAGGCAGGGAAGAGACCCAGTACTTC
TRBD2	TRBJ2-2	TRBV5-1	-	CASRLAVQGTGELFF	TGCGCCAGTAGACTAGCGGTCCAAGGGACCGGGGAGCTGTTTTTT
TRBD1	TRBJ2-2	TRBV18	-	CASSLDRAGSGELFF	TGTGCCAGCTCACTCGACAGGGCGGGTTCCGGGGAGCTGTTTTTT
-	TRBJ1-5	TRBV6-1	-	CASSDLGGISNQPQHF	TGTGCCAGCAGTGACCTCGGGGGCATTAGCAATCAGCCCCAGCATTTT
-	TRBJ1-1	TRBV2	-	CASRTGPNTEAFF	TGTGCCAGCAGGACAGGACCAAACACTGAAGCTTTCTTT
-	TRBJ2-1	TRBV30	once	CAWSPLRHEQFF	TGTGCCTGGAGTCCACTGCGGCATGAGCAGTTCTTC
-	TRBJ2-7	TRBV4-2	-	CASSQVGGWGEQYF	TGTGCCAGCAGCCAAGTTGGGGGCTGGGGCGAGCAGTACTTC
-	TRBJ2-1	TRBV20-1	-	CSAQTSSEQFF	TGCAGTGCCCAAACTAGTTCTGAGCAGTTCTTC
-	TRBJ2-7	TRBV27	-	CASRPRGPYEQYF	TGTGCCAGCAGACCTAGGGGTCCCTACGAGCAGTACTTC
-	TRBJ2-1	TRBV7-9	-	CASSLRTGSNNEQFF	TGTGCCAGCAGCCTCAGGACGGGTTCCAACAATGAGCAGTTCTTC
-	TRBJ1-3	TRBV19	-	CASSMVAVSSGNTIYF	TGTGCCAGTAGTATGGTGGCGGTAAGCTCTGGAAACACCATATATTTT
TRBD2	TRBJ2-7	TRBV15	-	CATSMTSGTYEQYF	TGTGCCACCAGCATGACTAGCGGTACCTACGAGCAGTACTTC
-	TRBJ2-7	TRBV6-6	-	CASSGLAGPVPLYF	-
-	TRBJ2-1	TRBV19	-	CASSIVSKNEQFF	TGTGCCAGTAGTATCGTCTCCAAGAATGAGCAGTTCTTC
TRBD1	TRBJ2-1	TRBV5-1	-	CASSLAIGQGGNEQFF	TGCGCCAGCAGCTTGGCCATCGGACAGGGTGGCAATGAGCAGTTCTTC
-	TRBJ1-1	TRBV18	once	CASSPQATDNTEAFF	TGTGCCAGCTCACCACAAGCGACAGACAACACTGAAGCTTTCTTT
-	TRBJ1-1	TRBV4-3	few	CASSQEITGNTEAFF	TGCGCCAGCAGCCAAGAGATTACAGGGAACACTGAAGCTTTCTTT
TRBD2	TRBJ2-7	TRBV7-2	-	CASSLERGLAGASSYEQYF	TGTGCCAGCAGCTTAGAACGGGGCTTAGCGGGAGCCTCCAGCTACGAGCAGTACTTC
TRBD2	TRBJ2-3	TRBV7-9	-	CASSSGLAGGLADTQYF	TGTGCCAGCAGCTCGGGACTAGCGGGGGGCTTGGCAGATACGCAGTATTTT
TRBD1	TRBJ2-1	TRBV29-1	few	CSPGDSYNEQFF	TGCAGCCCTGGGGACAGCTACAATGAGCAGTTCTTC
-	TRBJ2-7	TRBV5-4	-	CASSLGSGSYEQYF	TGTGCCAGCAGCTTGGGTAGCGGCTCCTACGAGCAGTACTTC
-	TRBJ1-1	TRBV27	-	CASQKPRTEVMNTEAFF	TGTGCCAGCCAAAAGCCTCGGACAGAAGTCATGAACACTGAAGCTTTCTTT
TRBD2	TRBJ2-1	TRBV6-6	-	CASSSTSGGPYNEQFF	TGTGCCAGCAGTTCGACTAGCGGGGGCCCTTACAATGAGCAGTTCTTC
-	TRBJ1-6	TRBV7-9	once	CASSLDVGFYNSPLHF	TGTGCCAGCAGCTTAGATGTGGGATTCTATAATTCACCCCTCCACTTT
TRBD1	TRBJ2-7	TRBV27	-	CASSDHWTGKDSYEQYF	TGTGCCAGCAGTGACCATTGGACAGGAAAGGACTCCTACGAGCAGTACTTC
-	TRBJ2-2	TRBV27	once	CASSLYRETNTGELFF	TGTGCCAGCAGTCTGTACAGGGAAACGAACACCGGGGAGCTGTTTTTT
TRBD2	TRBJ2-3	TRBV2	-	CASSQRGGVDTQYF	TGTGCCAGCAGCCAGCGGGGGGGCGTCGATACGCAGTATTTT
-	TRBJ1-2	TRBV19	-	CASSALMVLGLYGYTF	TGTGCCAGTAGTGCTCTTATGGTGCTAGGACTCTATGGCTACACCTTC
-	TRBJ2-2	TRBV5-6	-	CASSLNRGYGTGELFF	TGTGCCAGCAGCTTGAATCGGGGGTATGGCACCGGGGAGCTGTTTTTT
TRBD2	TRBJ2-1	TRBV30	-	CAWRGLAGKNEQFF	TGTGCCTGGAGAGGACTAGCGGGGAAAAATGAGCAGTTCTTC
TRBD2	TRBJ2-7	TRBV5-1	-	CASSLGTAGGPSYEQYF	TGCGCCAGCAGCTTGGGTACCGCGGGAGGGCCGTCCTACGAGCAGTACTTC
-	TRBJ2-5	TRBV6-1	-	CASSGTARETQYF	TGTGCCAGCAGTGGGACGGCCAGGGAGACCCAGTACTTC
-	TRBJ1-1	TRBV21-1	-	CASSDRDRLNTEAFF	TGTGCCAGCAGCGACCGGGACAGGCTGAACACTGAAGCTTTCTTT
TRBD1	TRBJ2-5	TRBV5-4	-	CASSPDRLETQYF	TGTGCCAGCAGCCCGGACAGGTTAGAGACCCAGTACTTC
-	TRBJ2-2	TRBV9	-	CASSVNWGDGELFF	TGTGCCAGCAGCGTAAACTGGGGCGACGGGGAGCTGTTTTTT
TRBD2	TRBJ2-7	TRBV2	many	CASGLVPYEQYF	TGTGCCAGCGGACTAGTACCATACGAGCAGTACTTC
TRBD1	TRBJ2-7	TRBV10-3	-	CAISESTRGGDRGSEQYF	TGTGCCATCAGTGAGTCCACAAGGGGAGGGGACAGGGGGAGCGAGCAGTACTTC
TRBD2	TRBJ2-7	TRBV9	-	CASSVGSGVFYEQYF	TGTGCCAGCAGCGTCGGTAGCGGGGTCTTCTACGAGCAGTACTTC